The clone carrying this TCR beta chain came up a few times. Its antigen is still unknown. The record originates from a study of T cell repertoires in cytomegalovirus infection. General study points: CMV-specific HLA-C-restricted TCR beta clonotypes dominated the ex vivo response.

Trimming removed 9 bases from V and 3 bases from J, with 7 bases in between. Germline V gives CDR1 KGHDR, CDR2 SFDVKD. The CDR3 covers 12 residues. TCRdb re-derived calls from the reads in MiXCR, one entry per CDR3 protein. Of hundreds of thousands of distinct CDR3 sequences in the sample, 15% to 20% are singletons; the top ten hold around 11%. The origin of this receptor is a human donor in good health (CMV status not recorded). Some clones in this sample may be carry-over from other donors' samples. The chain is built from TRBV24-1 and TRBJ2-2, with a tentative D call TRBD1 (6 bases). The material sequenced was PBMCs. CDR3 region: CATAGDTGELFF. The CDR3 coding sequence is TGTGCCACCGCAGGGGACACCGGGGAGCTGTTTTTT.